The subject of this entry is one T cell receptor delta chain. This clone was seen only a few times. There is no known antigen for this receptor. Base quality data are lacking; no much larger clone is found one base away. From the cysteine up to the phenylalanine, the CDR3 has a length of 19 residues. This entry keeps only the CDR3 DNA: 57 bases, framed from base 1. CDR1 and CDR2, looked up from the germline V gene, are TSWWSYY and QGS. Trimming takes 4 bases from V and 0 bases from J, and the germline ends sit 24 bases apart. This sample was taken from a study of Vδ1+ human thymocytes listed by TCRdb under 2018. About the investigation overall: The study characterised mRNA-level TRG and TRD CDR3 repertoires of highly purified Vdelta1+ thymocytes from young children as a data resource. The multiplex-based CDR3 amplicon strategy had previously been validated against 5'RACE-based CDR3 amplicon generation methods.

Overall study results and their limits: In contrast to oligoclonal peripheral blood repertoires, thymic TRG and TRD repertoires appeared to be highly polyclonal with Gaussian CDR3 length distributions. Because unexpected Vdelta2 sequences could lead to misinterpretation of bulk repertoire data, the authors recommended using highly purified populations and single-cell validation. Because no clustering by age or sex was observed, donors were not stratified by these variables in the analyses. Many TRG clonotypes were shared between donors (up to roughly 7x10^3), whereas TRD repertoires were essentially private (max about 120 shared). Even though sort purity was high, roughly 20% of thymic TRD sequences were Vdelta2 (and few were Vdelta3), which was not the case for the peripheral blood Vdelta1+ controls.

Thymic samples were depleted of alphabeta T cells, then CD3+ TCRVdelta1+ TCRVdelta2- thymocytes were FACS-sorted. Sorted Vdelta1+ thymocyte purity ranged from about 98% to 99.6%. Thymic specimens were obtained from about 8 paediatric patients, aged from 5 days to 15 months, who were undergoing corrective cardiac surgery. Thymic tissue was dispersed and mononuclear cells isolated on a Histopaque-1077 density gradient. The staining antibodies were anti-TCRVdelta1 clone TS8.2, anti-TCRVdelta2 clone B6, anti-CD3 clone HIT3a and anti-TCRalphabeta clone IP26. RNA extraction was carried out with the RNeasy mini kit, and reverse transcription was then done using Superscript III. CDR3 amplicons were produced by multiplex PCR using pooled V-gene forward primers and a constant-region reverse primer with Illumina adaptor overhangs. After gel purification, amplicons were indexed with Nextera index primers over about 8 extra PCR cycles and were then purified with AMPure XP beads. The libraries were sequenced on an Illumina MiSeq using paired-end 250 bp reads, dual indexing and a roughly 19% PhiX spike-in. As for the authors' bioinformatics: Read quality was checked with FastQC, and TRG read pairs were merged using ea-utils fastq-join. IMGT/HighV-QUEST was used to annotate sequences, retaining only productive sequences with an unambiguous V-gene assignment, and each clonotype was defined by an identical CDR3 sequence. For downstream analysis, the tools were VDJtools 1.1.1, tcR 2.2.3, Treemap and vegan Shannon diversity in R 3.4.4. Clonotypes were called again by TCRdb from the public reads via CATT, and duplicate nucleotide sequences were then merged into one entry. These V and J calls originate from TCRdb's pipeline instead of the authors' own analysis. This sample has about 54,000 delta-chain clones in its table, and 15% to 20% of those were observed once. 0.5% of the sample rests with the top ten.

This receptor was obtained from a boy under two years old who had congenital heart surgery. Sequences were obtained from Vdelta1+ gamma-delta thymocytes from the thymus. The sample's cell subset or site label is to be understood as: FACS-sorted CD3+ TCRalphabeta- TCRVdelta1+ TCRVdelta2- thymocytes. The chain links TRDV1 with TRDJ1; TRDD2 is a weak D gene call, 8 bases matching. The CDR3 amino acid sequence is: CALGVLHFLRGGNTDKLIF. Here is the DNA: TGTGCTCTTGGGGTCTTACACTTCCTACGTGGGGGAAACACCGATAAACTCATCTTT.